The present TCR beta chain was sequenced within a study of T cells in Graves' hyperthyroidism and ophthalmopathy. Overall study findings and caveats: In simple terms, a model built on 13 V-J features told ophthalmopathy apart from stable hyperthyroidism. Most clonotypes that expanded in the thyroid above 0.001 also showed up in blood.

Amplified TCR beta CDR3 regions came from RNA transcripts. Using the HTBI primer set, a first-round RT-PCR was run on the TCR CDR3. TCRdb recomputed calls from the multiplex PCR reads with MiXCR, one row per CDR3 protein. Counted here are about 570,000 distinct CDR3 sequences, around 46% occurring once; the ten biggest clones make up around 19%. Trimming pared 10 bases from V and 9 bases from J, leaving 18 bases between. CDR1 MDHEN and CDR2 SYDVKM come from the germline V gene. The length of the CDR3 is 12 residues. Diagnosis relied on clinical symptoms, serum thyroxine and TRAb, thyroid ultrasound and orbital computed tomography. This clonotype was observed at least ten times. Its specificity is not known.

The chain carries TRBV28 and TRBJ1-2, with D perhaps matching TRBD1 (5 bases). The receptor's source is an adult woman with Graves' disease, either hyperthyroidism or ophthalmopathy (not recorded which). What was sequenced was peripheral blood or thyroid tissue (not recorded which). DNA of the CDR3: TGTGCCACCCATGGGACCGTTGAGAGCTACACCTTC. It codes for CATHGTVESYTF.